The 31 T cell receptor beta chains given below trace back to one sample, sequenced in a study of shared clonotypes between healthy human individuals. Data came from immunoSEQ multiplex PCR; TCRdb stores just in-frame clones and leaves some out. The profile shows about 1.5 million clones, 95% to 99% of them singletons. Sequences were obtained from naive CD4+ T cells sorted from blood. Specified subset: CD45RA+ positively selected. The receptor source for this set is a man aged 25-45 years in good health.

The gene calls are TRBV7-2 and TRBJ2-2, with D possibly being TRBD2 (6 bases). The CDR3 totals 15 residues. V was cut by 5 bases and J by 0 bases, with 10 bases left in between. Germline CDR1 SGHTA, CDR2 FQGNSA. DNA for the CDR3: TGTGCCAGCAGCCGACTAGTTACGAACACCGGGGAGCTGTTTTTT. It codes for CASSRLVTNTGELFF.

The chain couples TRBV19 to TRBJ1-5; D may be TRBD1 (5 bases). CDR1 is LNHDA and CDR2 is SQIVND in the germline V gene (reference sequence). Trimming shortened V by 7 bases and J by 2 bases, and 12 bases separated the two germline ends. This CDR3 region has 14 residues. CDR3 nucleotide sequence: TGTGCCAGTAAGTGGACAATAGGCAATCAGCCCCAGCATTTT. Amino acids: CASKWTIGNQPQHF. The whole variable domain, filled in from reference TRBV19 and TRBJ1-5, reads DGGITQSPKYLFRKEGQNVTLSCEQNLNHDAMYWYRQDPGQGLRLIYYSQIVNDFQKGDIAEGYSVSREKKESFPLTVTSAQKNPTAFYLCASKWTIGNQPQHFGDGTRLSIL.

This clone was recorded once. The chain carries TRBV14 and TRBJ2-5; TRBD1 agrees at 8 bases. Germline V gene sequence: CDR1 SGHDN, CDR2 FVKESK. The CDR3 runs to 16 residues. Trimming took 3 bases from V and 4 from J; bases not matched to a gene: 10. CDR3 DNA: TGTGCCAGCAGCCAGGGGACCAGGGGGCGCAGAGAGACCCAGTACTTC. It encodes CASSQGTRGRRETQYF.

A single count supports this clone. This sample includes further DNA sequences coding for the same CDR3. The V gene is TRBV5-1, the J gene TRBJ1-5; D not certain. The CDR3 totals 14 residues. The V end lost 0 bases, the J end lost 6 bases, and 10 bases lay between the germline ends. Per germline, CDR1 SGHRS and CDR2 YFSETQ. The CDR3 loop reads CASSLDPGGQPQHF. The CDR3, as DNA: TGCGCCAGCAGCTTGGACCCGGGAGGTCAGCCCCAGCATTTT.

The V call is TRBV6-1, the J call TRBJ2-1, with 8 bases fitting TRBD2. This CDR3 region has 15 residues. Trimming cost V 2 bases and J 2 bases; bases outside gene matches: 2. Germline CDR1 and CDR2: MNHNS and SASEGT. The CDR3 DNA reads as TGTGCCAGCAGTGAAAGCGGGAGCCCCTACAATGAGCAGTTCTTC. Protein sequence: CASSESGSPYNEQFF.

The chain combines TRBV2 with TRBJ2-1; the D gene is possibly TRBD2 (6 bases). V lost 2 bases and J lost 12, with 20 bases in between. The CDR3 covers 15 residues. Germline V gene sequence: CDR1 SNHLY, CDR2 FYNNEI. The DNA of the CDR3 is TGTGCCAGCAGTGAAAGGGGCCTCGGGGGAGTAGGGCAGTTCTTC. Its protein product is CASSERGLGGVGQFF. Combining the CDR3 with reference TRBV2 and TRBJ2-1 gives the whole variable domain EPEVTQTPSHQVTQMGQEVILRCVPISNHLYFYWYRQILGQKVEFLVSFYNNEISEKSEIFDDQFSVERPDGSNFTLKIRSTKLEDSAMYFCASSERGLGGVGQFFGPGTRLTVL.

V is TRBV6-5 and J is TRBJ1-5; weak D call: TRBD1 (6 bases). The CDR3 has 14 residues. Germline lookup yields CDR1 MNHEY and CDR2 SVGAGI. The V gene lost 6 bases and the J gene lost 5 bases, with 14 bases spanning the gap. The CDR3 coding sequence is TGTGCCAGCAGCCCAGGACAGAGAGATCAGCCCCAGCATTTT. This translates into CASSPGQRDQPQHF.

V usage is TRBV7-9 and J usage is TRBJ2-2; perhaps TRBD2 as D (6 bases). CDR1 and CDR2 from the germline V gene are SEHNR and FQNEAQ (reference sequence). V lost 4 bases and J 4 bases, leaving 7 bases between the germline ends. This CDR3 contains 13 residues. As DNA, the CDR3 is TGTGCCAGCAGCTATAGCGGCACCGGGGAGCTGTTTTTT. It encodes CASSYSGTGELFF. Combining the CDR3 with reference TRBV7-9 and TRBJ2-2 gives the whole variable domain DTGVSQNPRHKITKRGQNVTFRCDPISEHNRLYWYRQTLGQGPEFLTYFQNEAQLEKSRLLSDRFSAERPKGSFSTLEIQRTEQGDSAMYLCASSYSGTGELFFGEGSRLTVL.

The chain combines TRBV9 with TRBJ2-1; D possibly matches TRBD1 or TRBD2 (5 bases each). The CDR3 length is 15 residues. The V end lost 0 bases, the J end lost 3 bases, and 10 bases lay between the germline ends. The germline CDR1 and CDR2 sequences are SGDLS and YYNGEE. The CDR3 sequence: CASSVAGRGYNEQFF. The CDR3 DNA reads as TGTGCCAGCAGCGTAGCGGGAAGGGGCTACAATGAGCAGTTCTTC.

The chain has TRBV30 and TRBJ1-1, with 7 bases that match TRBD1. This CDR3 contains 15 residues. The germline gives CDR1 GTSNPN, CDR2 SVGIG (reference sequence). Trimming at V came to 1 base and at J to 1 base, leaving 6 bases not matched to a gene. DNA for the CDR3: TGTGCCTGGAGTGAGGGGACAGATCCGAACACTGAAGCTTTCTTT. Translation: CAWSEGTDPNTEAFF.

This chain uses TRBV28 with TRBJ2-3; D unclear. The CDR3 has 14 residues. CDR1 and CDR2 (germline): MDHEN, SYDVKM. V was trimmed by 4 bases and J by 0 bases, leaving 8 bases between them. The CDR3 region is CASSSRTSTDTQYF. As DNA, the CDR3 is TGTGCCAGCAGTTCCCGAACTAGCACAGATACGCAGTATTTT.

The rearrangement uses TRBV5-1 and TRBJ2-1; TRBD2 aligns across 7 bases. The length of the CDR3 is 15 residues. The J segment lost 4 bases and the V segment lost 3 bases, leaving 7 bases of the junction unmatched. Germline-derived CDR1 and CDR2 are SGHRS and YFSETQ. The CDR3: CASSSGLTGYNEQFF. The CDR3 coding sequence is TGCGCCAGCAGCTCGGGACTAACTGGATACAATGAGCAGTTCTTC.

Only one count was recorded for this clone. This chain joins TRBV6-1 and TRBJ2-3; D uncertain. The germline gives CDR1 MNHNS, CDR2 SASEGT. The CDR3 contains 16 residues. Trimming shortened V by 2 bases and J by 1 base, and 13 bases separated the two germline ends. The CDR3 protein is CASSELFPIGTDTQYF. The CDR3 nucleotides are TGTGCCAGCAGTGAATTGTTTCCCATTGGCACAGATACGCAGTATTTT.

This clone was detected once. This rearrangement joins TRBV28 to TRBJ2-7; 7 nucleotides agree with TRBD2. The CDR3 length is 15 residues. Unmatched junction bases numbered 5, after V lost 2 bases and J lost 1 base. Germline V lookup: CDR1 MDHEN, CDR2 SYDVKM. The CDR3 spells CASSLRGSRSYEQYF. Written as DNA, the CDR3 is TGTGCCAGCAGTTTACGCGGGAGCAGGTCCTACGAGCAGTACTTC.

V usage is TRBV4-3 and J usage is TRBJ2-2; 9 positions agree with TRBD2. V was clipped by 2 bases and J by 5 bases; unmatched bases: 0. The CDR3 spans 14 residues. Germline V gene lookup returns CDR1 LGHNA and CDR2 YSLEER. The CDR3: CASSQLAGTGELFF. Written as DNA, the CDR3 is TGCGCCAGCAGCCAACTAGCGGGAACCGGGGAGCTGTTTTTT.

V is TRBV20-1 and J is TRBJ2-7; no clear D gene. The germline CDR1 and CDR2 sequences are DFQATT and SNEGSKA (reference sequence). Trimming removed 5 bases from V and 5 bases from J, with 10 bases in between. CDR3 size: 11 residues. The CDR3 region is CSAPLDHEQYF. In nucleotides, the CDR3 is TGCAGTGCTCCTCTAGATCACGAGCAGTACTTC.

The chain employs TRBV5-8 and TRBJ2-4; D is undetermined. Between the trimmed V and J ends, which lost 4 bases and 0 bases, there was a span of 14 bases. This CDR3 has 16 residues. Looked up from germline, CDR1 is SGHTS and CDR2 is YDEGEE. CDR3 region: CASSGGVDLAKNIQYF. In DNA, the CDR3 is TGTGCCAGCAGCGGTGGAGTAGATCTAGCCAAAAACATTCAGTACTTC.

The genes are TRBV5-4 and TRBJ2-1, with 9 bases identical to TRBD2. This CDR3 is 16 amino acids long. V lost 6 bases and J lost 3; bases outside the gene matches: 10. CDR1 and CDR2 (germline): SGHNT, YYREEE (reference sequence). The CDR3 loop reads CASTFRASGIYNEQFF. DNA of the CDR3: TGTGCCAGCACTTTTAGAGCTAGCGGGATCTACAATGAGCAGTTCTTC.

The chain is built from TRBV2 and TRBJ2-7; D is perhaps TRBD1 or TRBD2 (5 bases each). CDR3 length equals 14 residues. Between the trimmed V and J ends, which lost 0 bases and 6 bases, there was a span of 12 bases. Per the germline V gene, CDR1 is SNHLY and CDR2 is FYNNEI. For the CDR3, the DNA is TGTGCCAGCAGTGAAGCCCCAGGGAGAGGCGAGCAGTACTTC. It encodes CASSEAPGRGEQYF.

The count of this clone is one. Additional DNA sequences in this sample encode the identical CDR3. The chain combines TRBV15 with TRBJ1-5; no definite D call. Germline V CDR1 and CDR2: LNHNV, YYDKDF (reference sequence). V shed 2 bases and J shed 7 bases, with 6 bases lying between them. The CDR3 extends over 12 amino acids. The CDR3 protein is CATSRSGQPQHF. CDR3 DNA: TGTGCCACCAGCAGATCCGGACAGCCCCAGCATTTT.

The rearrangement links TRBV2 to TRBJ1-5, with D tentatively TRBD1 (5 bases). V gave up 6 bases and J gave up 3 bases, with 18 bases separating them. Germline loops: CDR1 SNHLY, CDR2 FYNNEI. The CDR3 sequence is 16 residues long. The CDR3 here is CASSPPAGPFNQPQHF. The CDR3 coding sequence is TGTGCCAGCAGCCCCCCGGCAGGGCCTTTCAATCAGCCCCAGCATTTT.

The chain carries TRBV30 and TRBJ2-1, with a weak D call TRBD1 (5 bases). The germline V gene encodes CDR1 GTSNPN and CDR2 SVGIG (reference sequence). The ends were cut back, 3 bases at V and 4 bases at J, with 16 bases in the middle. This CDR3 region has 15 residues. The CDR3 loop is CAWSNKGMSYNEQFF. As DNA, the CDR3 is TGTGCCTGGAGCAATAAGGGGATGTCATACAATGAGCAGTTCTTC.

The genes are TRBV19 and TRBJ2-4; D gene ambiguous. The length of the CDR3 is 16 residues. Germline V gene sequence: CDR1 LNHDA, CDR2 SQIVND (reference sequence). Trimming pared 1 base from V and 0 bases from J, leaving 10 bases between. DNA of the CDR3: TGTGCCAGTAGTATAGGGGTCAGACTAGCCAAAAACATTCAGTACTTC. It encodes CASSIGVRLAKNIQYF.

The chain is built from TRBV2 and TRBJ1-4, with a tentative D call TRBD1 (6 bases). Trimming left V 8 bases short and J 2 bases short, with 18 bases between. Germline loops: CDR1 SNHLY, CDR2 FYNNEI. The CDR3 has 16 residues. Here the CDR3 reads CASSTGQGPTNEKLFF. The CDR3 region has the DNA TGTGCCAGCTCTACAGGGCAGGGGCCCACTAATGAAAAACTGTTTTTT.

In this sample, this clone turned up once. This rearrangement joins TRBV5-1 to TRBJ1-1, with D perhaps matching TRBD1 (5 bases). The CDR3 runs to 15 residues. CDR1 and CDR2 from the germline V gene are SGHRS and YFSETQ. Trimming took off 4 bases at V and 3 bases at J, with 16 bases between the two ends. CDR3 in DNA: TGCGCCAGCAGCCCTAATAGGGGTATGGACACTGAAGCTTTCTTT. Protein product: CASSPNRGMDTEAFF.

The V call is TRBV28, the J call TRBJ2-3, with TRBD2 matching 7 bases. J gave up 5 bases and V 6 bases, and 8 bases lay outside the gene matches. CDR1 MDHEN and CDR2 SYDVKM come from the germline V gene. CDR3 length equals 14 residues. The CDR3 coding sequence is TGTGCCAGCAGGCTCGCGGGAGACCAAGATACGCAGTATTTT. Its translation is CASRLAGDQDTQYF.

The rearrangement joins TRBV5-1 to TRBJ2-5, with 13 bases aligning to TRBD2. CDR1 and CDR2 from the germline V gene are SGHRS and YFSETQ. Germline trimming cut 1 base from V and 5 bases from J; bases unmatched to any gene: 8. The CDR3 is 17 amino acids. DNA of the CDR3: TGCGCCAGCAGCTTGAGCGGACTAGCGGGAGAAGGGGAGACCCAGTACTTC. This translates into CASSLSGLAGEGETQYF.

This chain joins TRBV10-3 and TRBJ2-1; 14 bases map to TRBD2. This CDR3 contains 19 residues. The junction had 8 bases not matched to a gene; V was cut back by 4 bases and J by 0 bases. Germline V gives CDR1 ENHRY, CDR2 SYGVKD. The CDR3 loop is CAISGLAGGVIGSYNEQFF. Written as DNA, the CDR3 is TGTGCCATCAGTGGACTAGCGGGAGGGGTCATAGGCTCCTACAATGAGCAGTTCTTC.

The gene calls are TRBV6-6 and TRBJ1-4; 8 positions agree with TRBD1. V dropped 7 bases and J dropped 3; count of bases not matched to a gene: 7. Germline V gene data show CDR1 as MNHNY and CDR2 as SVGAGI (reference sequence). The length of the CDR3 is 15 residues. The CDR3 reads CASTQTGAANEKLFF. The CDR3 DNA reads TGTGCCAGCACCCAGACAGGGGCGGCTAATGAAAAACTGTTTTTT.

The chain joins TRBV5-4 to TRBJ2-3; D is unresolved. Per germline, CDR1 SGHNT and CDR2 YYREEE (reference sequence). V was shortened by 4 bases and J by 6 bases, with 15 bases between the two germline ends. The CDR3 sequence is 14 residues long. The CDR3 sequence: CASSAKTSSDTQYF. CDR3 nucleotide sequence: TGTGCCAGCAGCGCAAAGACGAGTAGTGATACGCAGTATTTT.

The chain uses TRBV18 and TRBJ1-6, with 10 nucleotides matching TRBD1. The length of the CDR3 is 16 residues. Per the germline V gene, CDR1 is KGHSH and CDR2 is LQKENI. Trimming cost V 3 bases and J 7 bases; bases outside gene matches: 6. The CDR3 DNA sequence: TGTGCCAGCTCACCGTCCGGGACAGGGGTAAATTCACCCCTCCACTTT. Its translation is CASSPSGTGVNSPLHF.